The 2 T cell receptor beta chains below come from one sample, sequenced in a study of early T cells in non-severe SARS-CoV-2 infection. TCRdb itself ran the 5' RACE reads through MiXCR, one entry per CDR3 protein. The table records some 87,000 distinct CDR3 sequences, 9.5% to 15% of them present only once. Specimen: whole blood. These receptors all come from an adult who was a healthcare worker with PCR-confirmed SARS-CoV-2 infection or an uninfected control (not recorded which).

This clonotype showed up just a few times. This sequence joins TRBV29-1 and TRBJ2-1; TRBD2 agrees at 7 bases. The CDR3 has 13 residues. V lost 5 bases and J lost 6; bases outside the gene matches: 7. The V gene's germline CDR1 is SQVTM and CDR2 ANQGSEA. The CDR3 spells CSVWDYSFNEQFF. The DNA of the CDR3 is TGCAGCGTTTGGGACTATAGTTTCAATGAGCAGTTCTTC.

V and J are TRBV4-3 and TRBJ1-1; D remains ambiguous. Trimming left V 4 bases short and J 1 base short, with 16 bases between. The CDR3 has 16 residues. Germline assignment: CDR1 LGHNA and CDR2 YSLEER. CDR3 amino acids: CASSPTWAIENTEAFF. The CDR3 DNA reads TGCGCCAGCAGCCCGACTTGGGCCATAGAGAACACTGAAGCTTTCTTT.